This T cell receptor (beta chain) stems from a study of blood T cell repertoires in COVID-19. Overall study: Nucleic acid was either cDNA or gDNA, and it came from T cells, B-cell-depleted T cells, or PBMCs.

This clone was counted between two and nine times. The repertoire was sequenced with immunoSEQ multiplex PCR; TCRdb's copy has only in-frame clones and lacks some. Of about 220,000 clones detected, roughly 80% appear once; the ten largest clones hold about 4.8%. This CDR3 spans 14 amino acids. V lost 5 bases, J lost 5 bases, and 3 bases stayed unmatched. Looked up from germline, CDR1 is SEHNR and CDR2 is FQNEAQ (reference sequence). The material sequenced was peripheral blood. V usage is TRBV7-9 and J usage is TRBJ2-5; TRBD2 aligns across 12 bases. The receptor comes from a woman between 65 and 79 years old with COVID-19, enrolled during active disease. The CDR3 sequence is CASSPGLAGETQYF. The CDR3 DNA follows: TGTGCCAGCAGCCCCGGACTAGCGGGGGAGACCCAGTACTTC.